This TCR beta chain was obtained from a study of blood T cell repertoires in COVID-19. Turning to the study itself: Samples taken during acute and convalescent COVID-19 were collected in the United States, Italy and Spain. In each case, the material was cDNA or gDNA derived from T cells, B-cell-depleted T cells, or PBMCs.

How the authors handled the data: Estimation of nucleated cell counts relied on the amplification of reference gene primers. The data were produced by immunoSEQ multiplex PCR, yet TCRdb's version contains in-frame clones alone and is incomplete. V and J calls and clone size are those listed in that table; D and trimming were worked out from the DNA. This table has fewer than 150,000 clones, about 80% appearing once. The clonotype originates from a human donor in a cohort sampled during active COVID-19. Input material: peripheral blood.

CDR3 sequence (DNA): TGTGCCAGCAGGACTAGCTGGGAGACCCAGTACTTC. It yields the protein CASRTSWETQYF. The chain combines TRBV6-5 with TRBJ2-5; 7 nucleotides align to TRBD2. Germline V gene sequence: CDR1 MNHEY, CDR2 SVGAGI. V lost 6 bases, J lost 5 bases, and 3 bases stayed unmatched. This CDR3 contains 12 residues.